Listed below are T cell receptor beta chains from one sample, sequenced in a study of cytomegalovirus exposure and HLA in healthy donors. Data came from immunoSEQ multiplex PCR; TCRdb stores just in-frame clones and leaves some out. The sample includes approximately 71,000 clones, roughly 93% of them seen just once. Specimen: PBMCs. All receptors derive from a woman between 18 and 29 years old in good health and CMV-seronegative. Each CDR3 is given with its conserved first and last residue. A D gene is named only where the DNA matches it firmly. Not every row has a clone size; where given, it reads once, few, many or a size class.

- - TRBJ2-1 TRBV6-1 CASSPYYNEQFF TGTGCCAGCAGTCCGTACTACAATGAGCAGTTCTTC
- TRBD2 TRBJ2-1 TRBV27 CASTSGWAGGYNEQFF TGTGCCAGCACCTCCGGGTGGGCGGGAGGCTACAATGAGCAGTTCTTC
- TRBD2 TRBJ2-7 TRBV11-2 CASSPGGGGYEQYF TGTGCCAGCAGCCCAGGCGGGGGTGGCTACGAGCAGTACTTC
- - TRBJ2-7 TRBV2 CASSVGRGYEQYF TGTGCCAGCAGTGTCGGCAGGGGCTACGAGCAGTACTTC
- - TRBJ2-2 TRBV7-9 CASREEGIKVTGELFF TGTGCCAGCAGAGAGGAGGGGATAAAGGTCACCGGGGAGCTGTTTTTT
- - TRBJ2-7 TRBV5-6 CASSLQGNSYEQYF TGTGCCAGCAGCTTGCAGGGAAACTCCTACGAGCAGTACTTC
- TRBD1 TRBJ1-5 TRBV27 CASSSQGQDQPQHF TGTGCCAGCAGTTCCCAGGGACAGGATCAGCCCCAGCATTTT
- TRBD1 TRBJ1-1 TRBV30 CAWRDRGTEAFF TGTGCCTGGAGGGACAGGGGGACTGAAGCTTTCTTT
- TRBD2 TRBJ2-7 TRBV27 CASSRGLAATYEQYF TGTGCCAGCAGTCGCGGACTAGCGGCAACCTACGAGCAGTACTTC
- TRBD2 TRBJ2-5 TRBV11-2 CASTQTSGVETQYF TGTGCCAGCACCCAGACTAGCGGGGTGGAGACCCAGTACTTC
- - TRBJ1-4 TRBV28 CASSSQATNEKLFF TGTGCCAGCAGTTCCCAGGCAACTAATGAAAAACTGTTTTTT
- TRBD1 TRBJ1-6 TRBV7-9 CASSFTSRTGMESPLHF TGTGCCAGCAGCTTTACATCTCGGACAGGGATGGAGTCACCCCTCCACTTT
- TRBD2 TRBJ2-7 TRBV29-1 CSVKGGRGEQYF TGCAGCGTAAAGGGCGGGAGAGGGGAGCAGTACTTC
- TRBD1 TRBJ1-1 TRBV19 CASSVGQGNTEAFF TGTGCCAGTAGTGTTGGACAGGGGAACACTGAAGCTTTCTTT
few - TRBJ2-1 TRBV11-1 CASSLWAGQSEQFF TGTGCCAGCAGCTTATGGGCGGGACAGAGTGAGCAGTTCTTC
- - TRBJ1-1 TRBV7-2 CASSPSIQVEAFF TGTGCCAGCAGCCCCTCCATCCAGGTTGAAGCTTTCTTT
few - TRBJ2-5 TRBV6-5 CASSETPLGETQYF TGTGCCAGCAGTGAAACCCCACTCGGGGAGACCCAGTACTTC
- TRBD1 TRBJ2-7 TRBV5-4 CASSLGQGGIYEQYF TGTGCCAGCAGTTTGGGACAGGGAGGAATCTACGAGCAGTACTTC
few - TRBJ2-5 TRBV4-2 CASSQEGPGQQETQYF TGTGCCAGCAGCCAAGAAGGACCGGGACAACAAGAGACCCAGTACTTC
- TRBD1 TRBJ2-7 TRBV11-3 CASSLVFGQGVYEQYF TGTGCCAGCAGCTTAGTCTTTGGGCAGGGGGTCTACGAGCAGTACTTC
- TRBD1 TRBJ2-5 TRBV30 CAWARDRGSETQYF TGTGCCTGGGCCCGGGACAGGGGTTCGGAGACCCAGTACTTC
- TRBD2 TRBJ2-5 TRBV29-1 CSVRPLGRGETQYF TGCAGCGTCCGCCCACTAGGGAGGGGAGAGACCCAGTACTTC
- TRBD1 TRBJ2-3 TRBV19 CASSGGGQGRTDTQYF TGTGCCAGTAGTGGGGGGGGACAGGGGAGAACAGATACGCAGTATTTT
- - TRBJ1-4 TRBV2 CASSEGHANEKLFF TGTGCCAGCAGTGAGGGACATGCTAATGAAAAACTGTTTTTT
- - TRBJ2-1 TRBV7-3 CASSFPEGRPSRYNEQFF TGTGCCAGCAGCTTTCCGGAGGGGAGGCCGAGTCGTTACAATGAGCAGTTCTTC
- TRBD2 TRBJ2-7 TRBV28 CASSFRTSGSYEQYF TGTGCCAGCAGTTTTCGGACTAGCGGGAGCTACGAGCAGTACTTC
- - TRBJ2-2 TRBV5-4 CASTSTGELFF TGTGCCAGCACCAGCACCGGGGAGCTGTTTTTT
- - TRBJ2-6 TRBV2 CASRRPGGSGANVLTF TGTGCCAGCAGGAGGCCCGGGGGCTCTGGGGCCAACGTCCTGACTTTC
- TRBD2 TRBJ2-2 TRBV10-1 CASGAGTNTGELFF TGCGCCAGCGGAGCGGGAACTAACACCGGGGAGCTGTTTTTT
- - TRBJ1-1 TRBV5-6 CASSPTGGSTEAFF TGTGCCAGCAGCCCCACCGGGGGGAGCACTGAAGCTTTCTTT
- - TRBJ1-6 TRBV10-3 CAISESPQDSSPLHF TGTGCCATCAGTGAGTCTCCCCAGGATAGTTCACCCCTCCACTTT
- - TRBJ2-3 TRBV7-5 CARSIGLAGLDTQYF TGTGCCAGAAGCATCGGACTAGCGGGATTGGATACGCAGTATTTT
medium-sized TRBD2 TRBJ2-3 TRBV6-1 CASSASSGGADTQYF TGTGCCAGCAGTGCCTCTAGCGGGGGGGCAGATACGCAGTATTTT
- TRBD2 TRBJ2-1 TRBV15 CATSSRRGGGPNEQFF TGTGCCACCAGCAGCCGGAGGGGCGGGGGGCCGAATGAGCAGTTCTTC
- TRBD2 TRBJ2-1 TRBV9 CASSPTSGEANEQFF TGTGCCAGCAGCCCAACTAGCGGGGAAGCCAATGAGCAGTTCTTC
- - TRBJ1-2 TRBV19 CASSIGLTHYGYTF TGTGCCAGTAGTATCGGATTGACTCACTATGGCTACACCTTC
once TRBD2 TRBJ2-1 TRBV7-2 CASSFSSGRGNEQFF TGTGCCAGCAGCTTTTCCAGCGGGAGAGGAAATGAGCAGTTCTTC
- - TRBJ1-1 TRBV19 CATHRGNTEAFF TGTGCCACACACCGCGGGAACACTGAAGCTTTCTTT
- TRBD2 TRBJ2-3 TRBV25-1 CASSRGLAGFTDTQYF TGTGCCAGCAGTAGAGGACTAGCGGGATTCACAGATACGCAGTATTTT
- - TRBJ2-7 TRBV9 CASSIRPGANEQYF TGTGCCAGCAGCATCCGACCGGGTGCAAACGAGCAGTACTTC
- - TRBJ1-3 TRBV5-4 CASSLSTGSSGNTIYF TGTGCCAGCAGCTTAAGTACAGGGAGCTCTGGAAACACCATATATTTT
once - TRBJ1-3 TRBV6-6 CASSYSRRFGNTIYF TGTGCCAGCAGTTACTCGAGGCGGTTTGGAAACACCATATATTTT
- - TRBJ2-7 TRBV6-6 CASSKRQARTYEQYF TGTGCCAGCAGTAAAAGACAGGCACGTACCTACGAGCAGTACTTC
- - TRBJ2-7 TRBV10-2 CASSEGLSQSYEQYF TGCGCCAGCAGTGAGGGGCTTAGTCAATCCTACGAGCAGTACTTC
- TRBD2 TRBJ2-1 TRBV5-4 CASSQGLAGFNEQFF TGTGCCAGCAGCCAGGGACTAGCGGGATTCAATGAGCAGTTCTTC
- - TRBJ2-3 TRBV27 CASRVRLGDTQYF TGTGCCAGCAGGGTTCGACTAGGAGATACGCAGTATTTT
- TRBD2 TRBJ2-3 TRBV6-4 CASSSLPAGGRADTQYF TGTGCCAGCAGTTCCCTCCCAGCGGGAGGGCGGGCAGATACGCAGTATTTT
- TRBD2 TRBJ2-1 TRBV4-3 CASSQWSGGMDEQFF TGCGCCAGCAGCCAATGGTCGGGGGGGATGGATGAGCAGTTCTTC
- TRBD2 TRBJ2-3 TRBV15 CATSRVGLAGGFINTDTQYF TGTGCCACCAGCAGAGTGGGACTAGCGGGAGGGTTTATTAACACAGATACGCAGTATTTT
- TRBD2 TRBJ2-3 TRBV27 CASGSGDTQYF TGTGCCAGCGGTAGCGGGGATACGCAGTATTTT
- TRBD1 TRBJ1-1 TRBV5-6 CASSQRRGYSTEAFF TGTGCCAGCAGCCAACGCAGGGGGTATAGCACTGAAGCTTTCTTT
- - TRBJ2-5 TRBV20-1 CSASPEETQYF TGCAGTGCTAGTCCAGAAGAGACCCAGTACTTC
once - TRBJ2-1 TRBV6-5 CASSYRREPPYNEQFF TGTGCCAGCAGTTACCGAAGGGAGCCTCCCTACAATGAGCAGTTCTTC
- TRBD2 TRBJ2-1 TRBV19 CASSPGLAGGHLEQFF TGTGCCAGTAGCCCCGGACTAGCGGGAGGACACCTTGAGCAGTTCTTC
- TRBD2 TRBJ2-5 TRBV4-1 CASSQGNGGAKTQYF TGCGCCAGCAGCCAAGGGAACGGGGGGGCGAAGACCCAGTACTTC
- - TRBJ1-5 TRBV6-6 CASSTRGGSNQPQHF TGTGCCAGCAGCACCAGGGGCGGGAGCAATCAGCCCCAGCATTTT
- - TRBJ2-6 TRBV6-4 CASSEEGSTGANVLTF TGTGCCAGCAGTGAGGAGGGTTCAACTGGGGCCAACGTCCTGACTTTC